The source of this T cell receptor (beta chain) is a study of identical twins. Points from the study as a whole: Models predicted less out-of-frame TCR alpha sharing in monozygotic twins than was found. The presence of invariant MAIT and iNKT cells could partly confound analyses of zero-insertion sequences. High-abundance cord blood beta clonotypes had fewer insertions; memory repertoires showed none.

cDNA molecules carried unique molecular identifiers, and template switching added a universal primer site. One entry per CDR3 protein, called by TCRdb with MiXCR from the 5' RACE reads. The data show 690,000 or so distinct CDR3 sequences, with over 8.5% seen just once and 0.85% to 1% held by the top ten. This clonotype was seen repeatedly, ten times or more. Its antigen is not known. The CDR3 spans 13 residues. The ends were cut back, 1 base at V and 0 bases at J, with 5 bases in the middle. The germline V gene has CDR1 SGHRS and CDR2 YFSETQ. The same specimen was also included in a second study, on yellow fever vaccine responses in identical twins.

What was sequenced was PBMCs. The V gene is TRBV5-1, the J gene TRBJ2-7, with no clear D. This sequence originates from a woman aged 18 to 35 in good health. CDR3 in amino acids: CASSLWGSYEQYF. CDR3 DNA sequence: TGCGCCAGCAGCTTGTGGGGCTCCTACGAGCAGTACTTC.